The 4 T cell receptor beta chains listed next were all sequenced from one sample in a study of blood T cell dynamics during melanoma immunotherapy. Sample time point: week 3, after first cycle of checkpoint inhibitor. Data came from immunoSEQ multiplex PCR; TCRdb stores just in-frame clones and leaves some out. This table has about 15,000 clones, 92% appearing once. The specimen comprised blood, sampled from a patient treated with checkpoint blockade. Receptors were obtained from a human donor with melanoma.

The CDR3 sequence: CASSESSGGARGDTQYF. CDR3 nucleotides: TGTGCCAGCAGTGAGTCTAGCGGGGGGGCCAGAGGAGATACGCAGTATTTT. V usage is TRBV2 and J usage is TRBJ2-3; 12 bases map to TRBD2. CDR1 is SNHLY, CDR2 FYNNEI, per germline. V shed 3 bases, J shed 5 bases, and the junction held 9 bases outside the gene matches. The CDR3 length is 17 residues.

The table lists this clone with a count of one. The chain employs TRBV19 and TRBJ1-2; no reliable D call. Trimming cost V 2 bases and J 3 bases, with 13 bases left between them. CDR1 LNHDA and CDR2 SQIVND come from the germline V gene (reference sequence). CDR3 length: 15 amino acids. CDR3: CASSINRVTDYGYTF. Here the CDR3 DNA reads TGTGCCAGTAGTATAAATAGGGTAACGGACTATGGCTACACCTTC.

The J gene is TRBJ2-5, the V gene TRBV5-1; perhaps D is TRBD1 or TRBD2 (5 bases each). Trimming removed 0 bases at V and 6 bases at J, with 12 bases between. Looked up from germline, CDR1 is SGHRS and CDR2 is YFSETQ. The CDR3 sequence is 14 residues long. The CDR3 protein is CASSLGQGVKTQYF. The CDR3, as DNA: TGCGCCAGCAGCTTGGGGCAGGGAGTGAAGACCCAGTACTTC. Together with reference TRBV5-1 and TRBJ2-5, the CDR3 gives the full variable domain: KAGVTQTPRYLIKTRGQQVTLSCSPISGHRSVSWYQQTPGQGLQFLFEYFSETQRNKGNFPGRFSGRQFSNSRSEMNVSTLELGDSALYLCASSLGQGVKTQYFGPGTRLLVL.

This chain connects TRBV2 to TRBJ2-1, with unresolved D. The V gene lost 5 bases and the J gene lost 6 bases, with 5 bases spanning the gap. CDR3 size: 11 residues. The germline V gene encodes CDR1 SNHLY and CDR2 FYNNEI. CDR3 DNA sequence: TGTGCCAGCAGTTACAGCAATGAGCAGTTCTTC. Protein: CASSYSNEQFF.